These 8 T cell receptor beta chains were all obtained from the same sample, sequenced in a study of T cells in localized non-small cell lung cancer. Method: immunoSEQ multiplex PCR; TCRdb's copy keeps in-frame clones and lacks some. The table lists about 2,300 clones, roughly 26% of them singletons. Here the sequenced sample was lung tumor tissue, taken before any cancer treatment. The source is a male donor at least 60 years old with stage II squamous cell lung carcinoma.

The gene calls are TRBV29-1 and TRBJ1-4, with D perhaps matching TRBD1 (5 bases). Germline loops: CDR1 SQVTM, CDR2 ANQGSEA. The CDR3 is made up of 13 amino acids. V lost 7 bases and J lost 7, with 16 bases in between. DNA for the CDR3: TGCAGCGCCTCGAGGGGTTACGGTGAAAAACTGTTTTTT. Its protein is CSASRGYGEKLFF.

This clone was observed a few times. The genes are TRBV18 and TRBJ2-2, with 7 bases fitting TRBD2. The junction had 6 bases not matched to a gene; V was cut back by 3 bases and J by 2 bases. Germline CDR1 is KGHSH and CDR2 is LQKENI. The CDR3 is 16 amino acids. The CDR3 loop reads CASSPGGGENTGELFF. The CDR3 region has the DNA TGTGCCAGCTCACCCGGTGGGGGGGAAAACACCGGGGAGCTGTTTTTT.

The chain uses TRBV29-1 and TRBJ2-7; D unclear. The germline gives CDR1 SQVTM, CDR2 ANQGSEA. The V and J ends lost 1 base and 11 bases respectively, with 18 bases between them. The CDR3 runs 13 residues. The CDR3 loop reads CSVEGTERSRKYF. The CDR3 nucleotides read TGCAGCGTTGAAGGGACGGAGAGATCTCGGAAGTACTTC.

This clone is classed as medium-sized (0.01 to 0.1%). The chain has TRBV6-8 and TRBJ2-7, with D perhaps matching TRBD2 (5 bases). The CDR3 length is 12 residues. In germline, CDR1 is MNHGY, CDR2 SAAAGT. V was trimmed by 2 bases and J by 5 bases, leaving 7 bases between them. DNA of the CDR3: TGTGCCAGCAGTTACGAGGGTCACGAGCAGTACTTC. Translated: CASSYEGHEQYF.

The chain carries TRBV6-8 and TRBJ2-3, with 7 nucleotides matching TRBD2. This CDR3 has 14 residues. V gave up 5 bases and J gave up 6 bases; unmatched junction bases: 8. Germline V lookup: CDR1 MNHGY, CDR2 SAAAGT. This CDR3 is CASSVRRGGDTQYF. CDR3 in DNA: TGTGCCAGCAGTGTCCGACGGGGAGGGGATACGCAGTATTTT.

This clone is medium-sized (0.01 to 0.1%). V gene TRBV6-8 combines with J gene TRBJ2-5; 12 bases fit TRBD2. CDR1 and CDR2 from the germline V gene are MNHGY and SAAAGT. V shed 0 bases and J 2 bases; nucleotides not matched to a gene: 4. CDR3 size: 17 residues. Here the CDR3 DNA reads TGTGCCAGCAGTTACTCCCTAGCGGGAGGGAAGCAAGAGACCCAGTACTTC. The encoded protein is CASSYSLAGGKQETQYF.

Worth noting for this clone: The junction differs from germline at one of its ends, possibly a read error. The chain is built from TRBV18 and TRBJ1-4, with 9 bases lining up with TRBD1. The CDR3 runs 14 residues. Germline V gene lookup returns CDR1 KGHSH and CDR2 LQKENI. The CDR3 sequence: CASSRQYRDRAPLF. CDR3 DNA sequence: TGTGCCAGCTCACGACAGTACCGGGACAGGGCTCCCCTTTTT.

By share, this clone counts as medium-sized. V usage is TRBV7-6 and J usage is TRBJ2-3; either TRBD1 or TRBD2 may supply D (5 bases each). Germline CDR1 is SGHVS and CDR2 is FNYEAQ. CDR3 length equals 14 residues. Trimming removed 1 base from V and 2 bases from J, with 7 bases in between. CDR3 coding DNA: TGTGCCAGCAGCTTAGGGGGGATCACAGATACGCAGTATTTT. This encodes CASSLGGITDTQYF.